This T cell receptor beta chain was recovered during a study of T cells in Graves' hyperthyroidism and ophthalmopathy. Points from the study as a whole: Blood samples included most of the expanded thyroid clonotypes exceeding 0.001.

V was clipped by 5 bases and J by 5 bases; unmatched bases: 6. From germline, CDR1 is KGHDR and CDR2 SFDVKD. The CDR3 is 15 residues long. As concerns this clonotype: What it recognizes is unknown.

RNA transcripts yielded amplified TCR beta CDR3 regions. TCR CDR3 underwent first-round RT-PCR with the HTBI primer set. TCRdb analysed the multiplex PCR reads with MiXCR anew, one entry per CDR3 protein. Of 350,000 or so distinct CDR3 sequences in the sample, approximately 22% were seen once. The clonotype comes from a woman aged 45-59 years with Graves' hyperthyroidism. The rearrangement uses TRBV24-1 and TRBJ1-5; TRBD1 agrees at 9 bases. Sample: blood. The CDR3 sequence: CATSAGTGKDQPQHF. The DNA of the CDR3 is TGTGCCACCAGTGCGGGGACAGGGAAAGATCAGCCCCAGCATTTT.